This T cell receptor (beta chain) derives from a study of beta chain features in type 1 diabetes. Investigators reverse transcribed all isolated RNA, so they sequenced expressed TCRB transcripts. Using immunoSEQ multiplex PCR, the repertoire was profiled, and TCRdb retains in-frame clones only, with some absent. The table records some 900,000 clones, roughly a sixth of them present only once. CDR1 and CDR2 from the germline V gene are KGHSH and LQKENI. V lost 1 base and J lost 4, with 17 bases in between. This CDR3 comprises 16 residues. The rearrangement joins TRBV18 to TRBJ2-7; a weak D match, TRBD1 (6 bases). Sequences were obtained from naive CD4+ T cells from blood. The clonotype comes from a woman younger than 30 in good health. The CDR3: CASSPQDTGSGYEQYF. CDR3 nucleotide sequence: TGTGCCAGCTCACCACAAGATACAGGGTCTGGGTACGAGCAGTACTTC.